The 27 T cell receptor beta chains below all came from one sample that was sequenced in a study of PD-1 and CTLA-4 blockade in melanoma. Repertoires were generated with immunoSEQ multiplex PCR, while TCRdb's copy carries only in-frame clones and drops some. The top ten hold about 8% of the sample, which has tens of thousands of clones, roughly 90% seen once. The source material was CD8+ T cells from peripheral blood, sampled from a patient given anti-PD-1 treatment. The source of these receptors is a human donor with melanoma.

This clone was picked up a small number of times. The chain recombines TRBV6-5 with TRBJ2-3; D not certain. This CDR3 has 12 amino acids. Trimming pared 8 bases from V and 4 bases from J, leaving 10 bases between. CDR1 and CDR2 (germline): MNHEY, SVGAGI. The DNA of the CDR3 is TGTGCCAGCTTCAAGGCGCCAGATACGCAGTATTTT. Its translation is CASFKAPDTQYF.

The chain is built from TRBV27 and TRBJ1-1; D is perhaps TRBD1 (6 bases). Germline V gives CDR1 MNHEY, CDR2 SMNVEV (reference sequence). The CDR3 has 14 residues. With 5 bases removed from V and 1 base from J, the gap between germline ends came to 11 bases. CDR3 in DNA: TGTGCCAGCAGTCCCTTACAGGGGAACACTGAAGCTTTCTTT. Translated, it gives CASSPLQGNTEAFF.

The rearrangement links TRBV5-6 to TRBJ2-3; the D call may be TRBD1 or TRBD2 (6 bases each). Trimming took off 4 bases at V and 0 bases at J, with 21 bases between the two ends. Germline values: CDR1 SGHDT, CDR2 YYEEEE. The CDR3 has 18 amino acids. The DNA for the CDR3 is TGTGCCAGCAGCGGTACCAGGGGCGGGGAAGTAAGCACAGATACGCAGTATTTT. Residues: CASSGTRGGEVSTDTQYF. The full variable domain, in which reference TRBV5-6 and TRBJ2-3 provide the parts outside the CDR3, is DAGVTQSPTHLIKTRGQQVTLRCSPKSGHDTVSWYQQALGQGPQFIFQYYEEEERQRGNFPDRFSGHQFPNYSSELNVNALLLGDSALYLCASSGTRGGEVSTDTQYFGPGTRLTVL.

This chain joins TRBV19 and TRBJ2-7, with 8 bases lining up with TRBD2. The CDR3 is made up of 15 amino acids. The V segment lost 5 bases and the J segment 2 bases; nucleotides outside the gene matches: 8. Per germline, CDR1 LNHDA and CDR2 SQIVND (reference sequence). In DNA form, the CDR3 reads TGTGCCAGTAGTGTCTATCTAGCGGGCACCTACGAGCAGTACTTC. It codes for CASSVYLAGTYEQYF.

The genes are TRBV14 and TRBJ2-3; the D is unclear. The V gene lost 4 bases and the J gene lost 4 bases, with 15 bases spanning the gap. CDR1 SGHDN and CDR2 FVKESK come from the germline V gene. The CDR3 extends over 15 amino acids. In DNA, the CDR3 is TGTGCCAGCAGCCGGTCACGCTTTGGCGCAGATACGCAGTATTTT. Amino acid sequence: CASSRSRFGADTQYF.

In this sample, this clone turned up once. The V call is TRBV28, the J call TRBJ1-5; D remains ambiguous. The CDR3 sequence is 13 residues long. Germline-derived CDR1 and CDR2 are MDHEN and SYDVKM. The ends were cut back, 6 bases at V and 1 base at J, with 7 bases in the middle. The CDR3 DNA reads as TGTGCCAGCAGGTACAGAAGCAATCAGCCCCAGCATTTT. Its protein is CASRYRSNQPQHF.

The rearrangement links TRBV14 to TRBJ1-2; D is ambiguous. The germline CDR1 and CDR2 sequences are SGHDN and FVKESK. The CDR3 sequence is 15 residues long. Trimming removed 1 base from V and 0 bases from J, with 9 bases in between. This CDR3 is CASSQGEDTNYGYTF. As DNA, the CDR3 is TGTGCCAGCAGCCAAGGAGAAGACACTAACTATGGCTACACCTTC.

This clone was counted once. As DNA, the CDR3 is TGTGCCAGCAGGCTCCGGGACAGTAATGAAAAACTGTTTTTT. It translates to CASRLRDSNEKLFF. The rearrangement uses TRBV28 and TRBJ1-4, with TRBD1 matching over 7 bases. CDR1 and CDR2 (germline): MDHEN, SYDVKM. Trimming removed 6 bases from V and 4 bases from J; junction bases left unmatched: 5. The CDR3 has 14 amino acids.

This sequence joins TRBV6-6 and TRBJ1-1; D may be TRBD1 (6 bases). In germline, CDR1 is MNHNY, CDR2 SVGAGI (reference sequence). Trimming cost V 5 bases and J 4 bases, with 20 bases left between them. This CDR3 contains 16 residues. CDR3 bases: TGTGCCAGCAGTACGGGGGCTACGGGGCCAGCCACTGAAGCTTTCTTT. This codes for CASSTGATGPATEAFF.

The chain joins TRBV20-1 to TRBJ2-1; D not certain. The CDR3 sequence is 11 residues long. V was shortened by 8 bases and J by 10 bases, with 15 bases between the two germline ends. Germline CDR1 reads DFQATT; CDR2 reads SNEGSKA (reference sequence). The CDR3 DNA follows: TGCAGTAGAAAAATGGGTAGCGAGCAGTTCTTC. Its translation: CSRKMGSEQFF.

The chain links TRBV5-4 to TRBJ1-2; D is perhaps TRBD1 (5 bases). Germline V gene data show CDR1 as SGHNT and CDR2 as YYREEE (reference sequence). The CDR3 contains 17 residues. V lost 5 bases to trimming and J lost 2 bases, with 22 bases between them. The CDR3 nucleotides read TGTGCCAGCAGTTGGGGGGGACTTCCCCCCAAAAACTATGGCTACACCTTC. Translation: CASSWGGLPPKNYGYTF.

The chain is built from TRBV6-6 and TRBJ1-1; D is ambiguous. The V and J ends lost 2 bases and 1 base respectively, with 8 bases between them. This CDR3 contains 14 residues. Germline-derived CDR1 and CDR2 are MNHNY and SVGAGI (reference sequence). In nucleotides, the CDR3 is TGTGCCAGCAGTTACAAACTCTCGAACACTGAAGCTTTCTTT. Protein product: CASSYKLSNTEAFF.

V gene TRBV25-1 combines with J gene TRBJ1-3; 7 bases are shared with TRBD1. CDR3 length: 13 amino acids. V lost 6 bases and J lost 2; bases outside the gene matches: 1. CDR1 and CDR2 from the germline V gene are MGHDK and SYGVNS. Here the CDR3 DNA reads TGTGCCAGCAGAGGGACAGCTGGAAACACCATATATTTT. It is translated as CASRGTAGNTIYF.

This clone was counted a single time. The CDR3 coding sequence is TGTGCCTGGACCCTCGAGGGGTACGAGCAGTACTTC. As protein: CAWTLEGYEQYF. The J gene is TRBJ2-7, the V gene TRBV30; the D call may be TRBD1 or TRBD2 (5 bases each). Trimming cost V 4 bases and J 4 bases, with 11 bases left between them. CDR1 and CDR2 (germline): GTSNPN, SVGIG (reference sequence). The CDR3 has 12 amino acids.

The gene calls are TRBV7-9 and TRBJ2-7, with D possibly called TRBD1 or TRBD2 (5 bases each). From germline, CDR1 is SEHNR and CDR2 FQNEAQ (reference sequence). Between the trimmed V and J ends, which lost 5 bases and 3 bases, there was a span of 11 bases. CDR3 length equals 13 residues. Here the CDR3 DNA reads TGTGCCAGCAGCATCCGGGACGGCTACGAGCAGTACTTC. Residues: CASSIRDGYEQYF.

The CDR3 protein is CASSPARTSGGTDTQYF. The CDR3 bases are TGTGCCAGCAGCCCCGCGCGGACTAGCGGGGGCACAGATACGCAGTATTTT. The V gene is TRBV5-4, the J gene TRBJ2-3, with 12 positions matching TRBD2. V gave up 4 bases and J gave up 1 base; unmatched junction bases: 7. CDR1 SGHNT and CDR2 YYREEE come from the germline V gene (reference sequence). The CDR3 loop spans 17 amino acids.

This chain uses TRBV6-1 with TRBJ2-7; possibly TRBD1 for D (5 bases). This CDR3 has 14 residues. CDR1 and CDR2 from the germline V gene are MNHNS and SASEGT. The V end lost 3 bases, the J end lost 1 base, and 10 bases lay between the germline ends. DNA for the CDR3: TGTGCCAGCAGTGATCTCAGGGATTCCTACGAGCAGTACTTC. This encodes CASSDLRDSYEQYF.

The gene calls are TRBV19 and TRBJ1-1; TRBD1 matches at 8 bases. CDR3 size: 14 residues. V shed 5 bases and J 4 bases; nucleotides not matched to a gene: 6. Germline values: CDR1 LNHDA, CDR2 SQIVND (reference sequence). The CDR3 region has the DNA TGTGCCAGTAGTTTCCAGGGGGCGGGCACTGAAGCTTTCTTT. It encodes CASSFQGAGTEAFF.

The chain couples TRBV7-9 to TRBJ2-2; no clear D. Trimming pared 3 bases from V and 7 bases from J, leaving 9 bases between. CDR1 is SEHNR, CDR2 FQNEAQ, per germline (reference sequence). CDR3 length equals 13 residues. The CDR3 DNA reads TGTGCCAGCAGCTTCTACTCGGGCGGGGAGCTGTTTTTT. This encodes CASSFYSGGELFF. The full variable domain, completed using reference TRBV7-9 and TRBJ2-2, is DTGVSQNPRHKITKRGQNVTFRCDPISEHNRLYWYRQTLGQGPEFLTYFQNEAQLEKSRLLSDRFSAERPKGSFSTLEIQRTEQGDSAMYLCASSFYSGGELFFGEGSRLTVL.

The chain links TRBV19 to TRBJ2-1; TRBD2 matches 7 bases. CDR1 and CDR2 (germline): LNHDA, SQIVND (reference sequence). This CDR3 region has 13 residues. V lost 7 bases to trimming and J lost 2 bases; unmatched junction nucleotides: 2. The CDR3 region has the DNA TGTGCCAGTATGGCGGGAGCCTACAATGAGCAGTTCTTC. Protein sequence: CASMAGAYNEQFF. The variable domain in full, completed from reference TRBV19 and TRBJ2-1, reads DGGITQSPKYLFRKEGQNVTLSCEQNLNHDAMYWYRQDPGQGLRLIYYSQIVNDFQKGDIAEGYSVSREKKESFPLTVTSAQKNPTAFYLCASMAGAYNEQFFGPGTRLTVL.

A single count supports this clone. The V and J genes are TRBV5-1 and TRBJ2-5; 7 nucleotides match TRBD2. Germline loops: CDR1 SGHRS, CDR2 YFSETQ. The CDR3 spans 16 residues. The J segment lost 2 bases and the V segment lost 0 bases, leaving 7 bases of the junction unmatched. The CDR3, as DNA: TGCGCCAGCAGCTTGGTTCTAGCGGCTACACAAGAGACCCAGTACTTC. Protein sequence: CASSLVLAATQETQYF.

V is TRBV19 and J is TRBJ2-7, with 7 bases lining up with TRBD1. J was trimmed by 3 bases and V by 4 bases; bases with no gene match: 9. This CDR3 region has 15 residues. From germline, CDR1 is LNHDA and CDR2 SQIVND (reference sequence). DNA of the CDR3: TGTGCCAGTAGTACTAACACAGGGGTTCTCTACGAGCAGTACTTC. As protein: CASSTNTGVLYEQYF.

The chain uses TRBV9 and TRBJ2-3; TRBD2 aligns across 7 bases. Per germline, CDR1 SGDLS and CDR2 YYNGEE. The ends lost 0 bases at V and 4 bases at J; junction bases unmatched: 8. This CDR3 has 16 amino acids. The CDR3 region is CASSVAAGEGPDTQYF. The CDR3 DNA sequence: TGTGCCAGCAGCGTAGCGGCGGGAGAAGGCCCAGATACGCAGTATTTT.

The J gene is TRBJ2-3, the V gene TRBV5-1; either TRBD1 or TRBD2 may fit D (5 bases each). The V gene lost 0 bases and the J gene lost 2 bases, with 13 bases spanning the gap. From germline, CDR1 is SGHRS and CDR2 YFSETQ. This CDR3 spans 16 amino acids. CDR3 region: CASSLEGTLATDTQYF. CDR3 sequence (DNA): TGCGCCAGCAGCTTGGAAGGGACCTTAGCCACAGATACGCAGTATTTT. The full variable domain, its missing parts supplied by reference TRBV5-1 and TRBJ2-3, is KAGVTQTPRYLIKTRGQQVTLSCSPISGHRSVSWYQQTPGQGLQFLFEYFSETQRNKGNFPGRFSGRQFSNSRSEMNVSTLELGDSALYLCASSLEGTLATDTQYFGPGTRLTVL.

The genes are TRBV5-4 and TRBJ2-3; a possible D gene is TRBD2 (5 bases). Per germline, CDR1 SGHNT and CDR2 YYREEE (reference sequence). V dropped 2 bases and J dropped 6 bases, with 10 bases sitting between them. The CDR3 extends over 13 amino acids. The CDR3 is CASSFSTTDTQYF. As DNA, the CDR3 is TGTGCCAGCAGCTTTTCGACTACCGATACGCAGTATTTT.

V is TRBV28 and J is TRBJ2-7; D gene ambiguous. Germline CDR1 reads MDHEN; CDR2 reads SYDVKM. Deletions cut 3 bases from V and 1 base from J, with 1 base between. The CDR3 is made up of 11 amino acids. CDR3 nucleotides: TGTGCCAGCAGTTTTTCCTACGAGCAGTACTTC. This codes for CASSFSYEQYF.

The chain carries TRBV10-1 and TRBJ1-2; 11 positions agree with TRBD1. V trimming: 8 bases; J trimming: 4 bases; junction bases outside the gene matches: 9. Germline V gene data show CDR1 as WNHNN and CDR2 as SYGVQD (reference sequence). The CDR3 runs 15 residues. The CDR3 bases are TGCGCCAGCCTTTGGACAGGGGGCTATGGCTATGGCTACACCTTC. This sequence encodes CASLWTGGYGYGYTF.